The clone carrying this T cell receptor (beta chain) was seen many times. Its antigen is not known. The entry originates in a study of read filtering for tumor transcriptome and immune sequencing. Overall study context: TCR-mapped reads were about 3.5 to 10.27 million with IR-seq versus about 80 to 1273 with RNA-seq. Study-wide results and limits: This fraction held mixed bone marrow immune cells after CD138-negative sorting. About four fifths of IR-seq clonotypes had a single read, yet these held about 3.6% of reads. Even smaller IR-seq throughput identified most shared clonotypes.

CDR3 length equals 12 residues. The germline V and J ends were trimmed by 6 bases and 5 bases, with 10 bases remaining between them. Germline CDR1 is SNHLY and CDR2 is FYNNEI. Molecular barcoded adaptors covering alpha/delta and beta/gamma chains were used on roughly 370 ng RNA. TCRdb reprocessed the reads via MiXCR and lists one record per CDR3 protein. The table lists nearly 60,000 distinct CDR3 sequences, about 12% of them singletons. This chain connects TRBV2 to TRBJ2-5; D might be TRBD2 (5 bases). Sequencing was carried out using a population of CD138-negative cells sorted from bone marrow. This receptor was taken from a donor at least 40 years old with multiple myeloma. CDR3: CASRRATETQYF. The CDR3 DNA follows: TGTGCCAGCAGGAGGGCGACGGAGACCCAGTACTTC.